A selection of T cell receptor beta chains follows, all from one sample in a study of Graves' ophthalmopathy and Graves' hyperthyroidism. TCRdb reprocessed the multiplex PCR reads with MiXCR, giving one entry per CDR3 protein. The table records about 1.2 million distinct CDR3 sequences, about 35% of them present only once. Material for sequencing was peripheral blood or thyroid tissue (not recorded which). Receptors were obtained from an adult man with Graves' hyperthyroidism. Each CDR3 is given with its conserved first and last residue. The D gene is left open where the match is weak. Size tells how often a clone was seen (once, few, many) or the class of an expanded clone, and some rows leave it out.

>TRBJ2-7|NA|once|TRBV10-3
CAISDKSSYEQYF
TGTGCCATCAGCGACAAAAGCTCCTACGAGCAGTACTTC
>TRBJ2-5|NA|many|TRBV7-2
CASSYPEGGTETQYF
TGTGCCAGCAGCTACCCGGAGGGGGGAACAGAGACCCAGTACTTC
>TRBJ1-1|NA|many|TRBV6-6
CASSAGDNTEAFF
TGTGCCAGCAGTGCCGGCGATAACACTGAAGCTTTCTTT
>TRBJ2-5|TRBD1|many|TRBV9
CASSVGAGGAGETQYF
TGTGCCAGCAGCGTAGGGGCAGGGGGCGCGGGGGAGACCCAGTACTTC
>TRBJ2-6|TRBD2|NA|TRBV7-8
CASNLAGANVLTF
TGTGCCAGCAACCTAGCGGGAGCCAACGTCCTGACTTTC
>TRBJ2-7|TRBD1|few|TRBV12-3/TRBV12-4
CASSSSPGTGTHEQYF
TGTGCCAGCAGTTCCTCCCCCGGGACAGGGACCCACGAGCAGTACTTC
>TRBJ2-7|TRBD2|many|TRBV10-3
CAISEQAGAYEQYF
TGTGCCATCAGTGAGCAAGCGGGGGCCTACGAGCAGTACTTC
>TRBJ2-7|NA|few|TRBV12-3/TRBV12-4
CASSPWDKGRHQYF
TGTGCCAGCAGTCCCTGGGACAAAGGAAGACATCAGTACTTC
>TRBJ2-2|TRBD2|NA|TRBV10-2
CASSKTSGTPGELFF
TGCGCCAGCAGTAAGACTAGCGGGACCCCCGGGGAGCTGTTTTTT
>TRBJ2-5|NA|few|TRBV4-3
CASSQDAGPQETQYF
TGCGCCAGCAGCCAAGACGCAGGGCCCCAAGAGACCCAGTACTTC
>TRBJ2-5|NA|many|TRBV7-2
CASSLGVGSPETQYF
TGTGCCAGCAGCTTAGGGGTAGGGTCCCCCGAGACCCAGTACTTC
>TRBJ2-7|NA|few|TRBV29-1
CSVPRQEGSYEQYF
TGCAGCGTACCCCGACAGGAGGGGTCCTACGAGCAGTACTTC
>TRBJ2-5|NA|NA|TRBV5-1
CASSVEDLAGEPGETQYF
TGCGCCAGCAGCGTTGAAGATCTGGCAGGGGAGCCGGGGGAGACCCAGTACTTC
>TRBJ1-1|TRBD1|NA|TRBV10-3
CAISEGTGAGEAFF
TGTGCCATCAGTGAGGGGACAGGGGCGGGTGAAGCTTTCTTT
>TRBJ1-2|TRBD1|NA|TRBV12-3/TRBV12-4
CSSSLGGGLYGYTF
TGTTCCAGCAGTTTAGGGGGCGGACTATATGGCTACACCTTC
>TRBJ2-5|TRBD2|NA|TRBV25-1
CASSESGLGVQETQYF
TGTGCCAGCAGTGAGTCTGGACTAGGGGTTCAAGAGACCCAGTACTTC
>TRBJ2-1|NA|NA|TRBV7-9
CASSLPHLEDEQFF
TGTGCCAGCAGCTTGCCTCACCTTGAGGATGAGCAGTTCTTC
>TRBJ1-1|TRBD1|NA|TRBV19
CASISPGQGASAFF
TGTGCCAGTATATCACCGGGACAGGGGGCATCAGCTTTCTTT
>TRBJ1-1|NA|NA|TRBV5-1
CASSLGAGGERTEAFF
TGCGCCAGCAGCTTAGGCGCAGGAGGTGAGAGGACTGAAGCTTTCTTT
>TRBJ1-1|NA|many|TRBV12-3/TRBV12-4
CASTAIDRRAFF
TGTGCCAGCACCGCGATCGACAGGCGGGCTTTCTTT
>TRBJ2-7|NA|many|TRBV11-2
CASSTTLYEQYF
TGTGCCAGCAGCACGACCCTTTACGAGCAGTACTTC
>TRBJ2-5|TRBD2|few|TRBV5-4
CASSQPGGQETQYF
TGTGCCAGCAGCCAACCGGGGGGCCAAGAGACCCAGTACTTC
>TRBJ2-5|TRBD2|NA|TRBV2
CASSLAGVAETQYF
TGTGCCAGCAGTTTAGCGGGAGTTGCAGAGACCCAGTACTTC
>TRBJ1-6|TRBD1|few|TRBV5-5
CASSDTRQGSYNSPLHF
TGTGCCAGCAGCGACACAAGACAGGGATCCTATAATTCACCCCTCCACTTT
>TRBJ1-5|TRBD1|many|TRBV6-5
CASSRRDRGQPQHF
TGTGCCAGCAGCCGCCGGGACAGGGGACAGCCCCAGCATTTT
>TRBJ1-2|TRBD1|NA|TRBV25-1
CASSFEVAGGVINGYTF
TGTGCCAGCAGTTTCGAGGTGGCAGGGGGCGTTATAAATGGCTACACCTTC
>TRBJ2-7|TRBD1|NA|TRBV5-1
CAGSFGGTGVQDEQYF
TGCGCCGGCAGCTTTGGGGGCACAGGGGTACAGGACGAGCAGTACTTC
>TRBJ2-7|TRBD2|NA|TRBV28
CASKSGGLNLGYEQYF
TGTGCCAGCAAGAGCGGGGGGCTCAACCTTGGGTACGAGCAGTACTTC
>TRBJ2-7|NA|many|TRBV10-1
CASSDGGVGYEQYF
TGCGCCAGCAGTGATGGTGGGGTCGGCTACGAGCAGTACTTC
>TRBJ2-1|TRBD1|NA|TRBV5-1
CASSREQGASYEQFF
TGCGCCAGCAGCCGAGAACAGGGGGCGTCCTACGAGCAGTTCTTC
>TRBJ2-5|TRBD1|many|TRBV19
CASSISGTAETQYF
TGTGCCAGTAGTATCTCCGGGACAGCTGAGACCCAGTACTTC
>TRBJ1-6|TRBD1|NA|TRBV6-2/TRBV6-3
CASSYLSTRTGGSPLHF
TGTGCCAGCAGTTACCTCTCTACGCGGACAGGGGGATCACCCCTCCACTTT
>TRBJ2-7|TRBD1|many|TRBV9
CASSGRGLGEQYF
TGTGCCAGCAGCGGCAGGGGGCTAGGTGAGCAGTACTTC
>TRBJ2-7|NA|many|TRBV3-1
CASSQESYEQYF
TGTGCCAGCAGCCAGGAGTCCTACGAGCAGTACTTC
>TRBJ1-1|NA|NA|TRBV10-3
CAISEDPGAEAFF
TGTGCCATCAGTGAGGACCCTGGGGCTGAAGCTTTCTTT
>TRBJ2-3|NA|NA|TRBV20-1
CSVGSPDTQYF
TGCAGTGTCGGCTCCCCGGATACGCAGTATTTT
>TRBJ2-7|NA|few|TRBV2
CASSGPQTLSSYEQYF
TGTGCCAGCAGCGGCCCTCAGACACTCAGCTCCTACGAGCAGTACTTC
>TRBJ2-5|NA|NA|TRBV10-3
CADTSGTPSASQETQYF
TGTGCCGATACCTCAGGGACACCGTCGGCCAGCCAAGAGACCCAGTACTTC
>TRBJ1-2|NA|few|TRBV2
CASSQSLGYTF
TGTGCCAGCAGCCAATCTTTAGGCTACACCTTC
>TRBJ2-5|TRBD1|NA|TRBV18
CASRQGENQETQYF
TGTGCCAGCCGACAGGGGGAGAACCAAGAGACCCAGTACTTC
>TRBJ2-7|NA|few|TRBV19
CASSIRPATSYEQYF
TGTGCCAGTAGTATTCGACCGGCAACCTCCTACGAGCAGTACTTC
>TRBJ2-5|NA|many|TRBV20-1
CSARPRDHRETQYF
TGCAGTGCTAGGCCCCGGGACCACCGAGAGACCCAGTACTTC
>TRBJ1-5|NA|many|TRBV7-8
CASSSTPWGNQPQHF
TGTGCCAGCAGCTCTACCCCCTGGGGCAATCAGCCCCAGCATTTT
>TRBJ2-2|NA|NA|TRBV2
CASSYPIGGVLFF
TGTGCCAGCAGTTACCCTATAGGTGGGGTGCTGTTTTTT
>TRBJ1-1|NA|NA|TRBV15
CATSRDRAVNEAFF
TGTGCCACCAGCAGAGACAGGGCAGTCAATGAAGCTTTCTTT
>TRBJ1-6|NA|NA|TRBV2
CATSQDYNSPLHF
TGTGCCACCTCTCAGGACTATAATTCACCCCTCCACTTT
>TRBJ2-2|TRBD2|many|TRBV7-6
CASSTRLAGSNTGELFF
TGTGCCAGCAGCACCAGACTAGCGGGATCGAACACCGGGGAGCTGTTTTTT
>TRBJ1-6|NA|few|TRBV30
CAWSYDRSGASPLHF
TGTGCCTGGAGTTACGACAGGTCGGGAGCATCACCCCTCCACTTT
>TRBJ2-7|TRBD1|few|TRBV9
CASSPHRGDEEQYF
TGTGCCAGCAGCCCCCACAGGGGAGATGAAGAGCAGTACTTC
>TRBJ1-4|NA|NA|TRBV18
CASSPPTVWEKLFF
TGTGCCAGCTCACCACCGACGGTTTGGGAAAAACTGTTTTTT
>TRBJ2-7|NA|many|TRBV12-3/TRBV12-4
CASSLVGPGEQYF
TGTGCCAGCAGTTTAGTGGGTCCAGGCGAGCAGTACTTC
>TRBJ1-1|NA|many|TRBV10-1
CASSDEVSEAFF
TGCGCCAGCAGTGATGAGGTCTCTGAAGCTTTCTTT
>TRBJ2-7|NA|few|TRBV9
CASSVGGGISHEQYF
TGTGCCAGCAGCGTAGGGGGGGGCATTTCCCACGAGCAGTACTTC
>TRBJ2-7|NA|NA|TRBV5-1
CASSSVPFEQYF
TGTGCCAGCAGTTCTGTACCCTTCGAGCAGTACTTC
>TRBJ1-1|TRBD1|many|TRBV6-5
CASTDRGRSEAFF
TGTGCCAGCACAGACAGGGGTAGGAGTGAAGCTTTCTTT